This TCR beta chain was retrieved from a study of cytomegalovirus exposure and HLA in healthy donors. Only in-frame clones appear in the TCRdb table, and some are missing; sequencing was by immunoSEQ multiplex PCR. This table holds about 330,000 clones, around 90% found once. V shed 2 bases and J shed 1 base, with 7 bases lying between them. Germline-derived CDR1 and CDR2 are SQVTM and ANQGSEA. CDR3 length equals 13 residues. This clone appeared once. Other DNA sequences in the sample encode the same CDR3. V gene TRBV29-1 combines with J gene TRBJ2-3; no firm D call. Specimen: PBMCs. The TCR was taken from a woman in her twenties or thirties in good health and CMV-seropositive. CDR3 sequence (DNA): TGCAGCGTTGAAAGCCTGCGCACAGATACGCAGTATTTT. Protein sequence: CSVESLRTDTQYF.